This T cell receptor (beta chain) came from a study of sequential checkpoint blockade in melanoma. Study information: After nivolumab or ipilimumab alone, about 22 patients had week-13 rebiopsies. General study points: Clinical benefit was about 30 times likelier when tumor T-cell fraction and clonality increased. Response in arm A was associated with pretreatment TIL clonality.

Sample treatment: randomized to nivolumab then ipilimumab (arm A) or the reverse (arm B). DNA-damaging chemotherapy had not been given to any patient beforehand. Of note for this clone: Antigen specificity is unknown.

This CDR3 is built from 14 residues. V was clipped by 6 bases and J by 0 bases; unmatched bases: 4. The germline gives CDR1 SQVTM, CDR2 ANQGSEA. Sequenced by immunoSEQ multiplex PCR; TCRdb stores in-frame clones only, minus some. The table has about 7,900 clones, 20% to 25% seen once. The V and J genes are TRBV29-1 and TRBJ2-2; 7 positions match TRBD1. This sequence originates from a human donor with melanoma. This sample comprised tumor tissue (inferred from file names), obtained from a patient given nivolumab and ipilimumab in sequence. The CDR3 DNA reads TGCAGCGTGGGACAGTCAGCGAACACCGGGGAGCTGTTTTTT. It translates to CSVGQSANTGELFF.